This T cell receptor (beta chain) was captured in a study of blood T cells in healthy people across ages. The CDR3 is 13 amino acids. Germline CDR1 is DFQATT and CDR2 is SNEGSKA (reference sequence). Trimming removed 4 bases from V and 2 bases from J, with 9 bases in between. This clonotype was seen ten or more times. With a J-beta primer mix and a sample-barcoded 5' primer, a second PCR ran 7 to 11 cycles. One entry per CDR3 protein results from TCRdb running MiXCR on the 5' RACE reads. Of approximately 810,000 distinct CDR3 sequences in the sample, around 36% were seen once. The receptor comes from a man younger than 30 in good health. The sequenced sample was blood. V gene TRBV20-1 combines with J gene TRBJ2-1, with D perhaps matching TRBD1 or TRBD2 (6 bases each). CDR3 sequence (DNA): TGCAGTGCTACCGGGGGCCCCTACAATGAGCAGTTCTTC. It specifies CSATGGPYNEQFF.